Here is one T cell receptor beta chain with its context. The record originates from a study of blood T cell repertoires in COVID-19. As for the study in general: From the United States, Italy and Spain came samples of acute and convalescent COVID-19. From T cells, B-cell-depleted T cells, or PBMCs came the material, which was cDNA or gDNA.

In the original analysis: It was from reference gene primer amplification that nucleated cell counts were estimated. Profiled with immunoSEQ multiplex PCR; TCRdb holds only in-frame clones, not every one. V, J and clone size reflect that table, while D and trimming were determined from the DNA. The sample contains 250,000 to 300,000 clones, approximately 91% of which appear only once. This CDR3 has 13 amino acids. Deletions cut 5 bases from V and 3 bases from J, with 11 bases between. The chain recombines TRBV12-3 or TRBV12-4 with TRBJ2-7, with D possibly being TRBD1 (6 bases). The TCR sequence derives from a woman between 25 and 40 years old with acute or convalescent COVID-19. Sequencing input: peripheral blood. The CDR3 region has the DNA TGTGCCAGCAGTACGGACAGTAGCTACGAGCAGTACTTC. It translates to CASSTDSSYEQYF.